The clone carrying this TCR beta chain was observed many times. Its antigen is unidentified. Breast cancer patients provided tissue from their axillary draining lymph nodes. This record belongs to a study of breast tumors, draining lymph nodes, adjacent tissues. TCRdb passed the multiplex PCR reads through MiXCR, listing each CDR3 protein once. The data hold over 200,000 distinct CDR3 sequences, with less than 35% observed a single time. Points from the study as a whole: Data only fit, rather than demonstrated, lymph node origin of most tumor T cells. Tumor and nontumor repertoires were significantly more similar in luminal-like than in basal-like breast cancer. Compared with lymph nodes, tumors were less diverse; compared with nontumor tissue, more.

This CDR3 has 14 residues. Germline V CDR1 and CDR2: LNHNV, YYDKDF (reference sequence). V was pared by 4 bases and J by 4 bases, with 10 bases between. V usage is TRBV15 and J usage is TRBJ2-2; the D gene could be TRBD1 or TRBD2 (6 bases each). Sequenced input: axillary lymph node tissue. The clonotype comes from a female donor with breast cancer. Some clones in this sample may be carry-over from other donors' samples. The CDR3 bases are TGTGCCACCAGCAAGGGGGGCTCCACCGGGGAGCTGTTTTTT. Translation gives CATSKGGSTGELFF.